Following are 10 T cell receptor beta chains from one sample sequenced in a study of OX40 agonist ivuxolimab in advanced cancers. Libraries were prepared by immunoSEQ multiplex PCR; TCRdb keeps only in-frame clonotypes and omits some of them. The sample consists of 65,000 or so clones, roughly 90% of them appearing once. The sequences come from CD4+ or CD8+ T cells sorted from blood, collected in a trial of the OX40 agonist ivuxolimab. The receptors were gathered from an adult with an advanced solid tumor such as melanoma, head and neck, liver or kidney cancer.

The chain links TRBV7-9 to TRBJ1-2, with 8 bases matching TRBD1. V trimming: 5 bases; J trimming: 6 bases; junction bases outside the gene matches: 8. The germline CDR1 and CDR2 sequences are SEHNR and FQNEAQ (reference sequence). CDR3 size: 14 residues. The DNA of the CDR3 is TGTGCCAGCAGCCCGACAGGGGAACGGGATGGCTACACCTTC. It is translated as CASSPTGERDGYTF.

This rearrangement joins TRBV28 to TRBJ2-1; perhaps TRBD2 as D (6 bases). CDR1 MDHEN and CDR2 SYDVKM come from the germline V gene. V was clipped by 6 bases and J by 6 bases, with 15 bases between them. The CDR3 length is 14 residues. For the CDR3, the DNA is TGTGCCAGCAGGCACCGGGACTTATTCAATGAGCAGTTCTTC. As protein: CASRHRDLFNEQFF. Using reference TRBV28 and TRBJ2-1 for the parts outside the CDR3, the full variable domain is DVKVTQSSRYLVKRTGEKVFLECVQDMDHENMFWYRQDPGLGLRLIYFSYDVKMKEKGDIPEGYSVSREKKERFSLILESASTNQTSMYLCASRHRDLFNEQFFGPGTRLTVL.

V and J are TRBV4-2 and TRBJ2-1; no reliable D call. CDR3 length equals 16 residues. The V gene's germline CDR1 is LGHNA and CDR2 YNFKEQ. Deletions cut 2 bases from V and 7 bases from J, with 18 bases between. DNA for the CDR3: TGTGCCAGCAGCCAATCGTCGAGCTCCCTAGGTAATGAGCAGTTCTTC. This translates into CASSQSSSSLGNEQFF.

The chain uses TRBV5-1 and TRBJ1-2, with 7 positions matching TRBD1. Germline trimming cut 7 bases from V and 4 bases from J; bases unmatched to any gene: 16. Germline V gene sequence: CDR1 SGHRS, CDR2 YFSETQ. CDR3 size: 16 residues. This CDR3 reads CASCPGGTTVGYGYTF. In DNA, the CDR3 is TGCGCCAGCTGTCCAGGGGGAACTACCGTGGGCTATGGCTACACCTTC.

This rearrangement joins TRBV10-3 to TRBJ2-3, with 11 bases fitting TRBD2. The germline V gene has CDR1 ENHRY and CDR2 SYGVKD. With 4 bases clipped from V and 2 bases from J, the junction kept 2 bases outside the gene matches. This CDR3 contains 15 residues. As DNA, the CDR3 is TGTGCCATCAGTGTTAGCGGGGGGGACACAGATACGCAGTATTTT. Amino acid sequence: CAISVSGGDTDTQYF.

This chain uses TRBV5-6 with TRBJ1-6; D is uncertain. Germline CDR1 is SGHDT and CDR2 is YYEEEE. The CDR3 sequence is 16 residues long. Trimming removed 0 bases at V and 5 bases at J, with 12 bases between. The CDR3 nucleotides read TGTGCCAGCAGCTTGGTTTCATCCAGAAATAATTCACCCCTCCACTTT. Translating it yields CASSLVSSRNNSPLHF.

The gene calls are TRBV9 and TRBJ2-1; a weak D match, TRBD1 (5 bases). This CDR3 comprises 16 residues. Germline V gene lookup returns CDR1 SGDLS and CDR2 YYNGEE. Trimming left V 0 bases short and J 0 bases short, with 10 bases between. CDR3 residues: CASSVGSDSSYNEQFF. In DNA form, the CDR3 reads TGTGCCAGCAGCGTAGGTTCCGACAGCTCCTACAATGAGCAGTTCTTC. The full variable domain, with the rest looked up from reference TRBV9 and TRBJ2-1, is DSGVTQTPKHLITATGQRVTLRCSPRSGDLSVYWYQQSLDQGLQFLIQYYNGEERAKGNILERFSAQQFPDLHSELNLSSLELGDSALYFCASSVGSDSSYNEQFFGPGTRLTVL.

Details on this clone: The sample carries other DNA sequences with the same CDR3. V usage is TRBV5-1 and J usage is TRBJ2-3; unclear D gene. This CDR3 comprises 12 residues. From germline, CDR1 is SGHRS and CDR2 YFSETQ. Trimming removed 1 base from V and 5 bases from J, with 5 bases in between. CDR3 sequence (DNA): TGCGCCAGCAGCTTGTGGGGAGATACGCAGTATTTT. This codes for CASSLWGDTQYF.

Note on this clone: Other DNA sequences in the sample encode the same CDR3. The V call is TRBV28, the J call TRBJ1-4; TRBD1 matches 9 bases. V lost 5 bases and J lost 8; bases outside the gene matches: 6. The CDR3 sequence is 14 residues long. The V gene's germline CDR1 is MDHEN and CDR2 SYDVKM. This CDR3 reads CASSLRQGDEKLFF. CDR3 DNA: TGTGCCAGCAGTCTTCGACAGGGGGACGAAAAACTGTTTTTT. The whole variable domain, remainder taken from reference TRBV28 and TRBJ1-4, is DVKVTQSSRYLVKRTGEKVFLECVQDMDHENMFWYRQDPGLGLRLIYFSYDVKMKEKGDIPEGYSVSREKKERFSLILESASTNQTSMYLCASSLRQGDEKLFFGSGTQLSVL.

The chain couples TRBV29-1 to TRBJ1-5, with unresolved D. This CDR3 has 13 residues. Per the germline V gene, CDR1 is SQVTM and CDR2 is ANQGSEA. Trimming took 5 bases from V and 3 from J, leaving 11 bases between them. For the CDR3, the DNA is TGCAGCGTTCGTGACAACATCAATCAGCCCCAGCATTTT. Residues: CSVRDNINQPQHF.